The rows below give T cell receptor beta chains drawn from one sample of a study of CD8 T cells in ankylosing spondylitis. TCRdb used MiXCR to reprocess the 5' RACE reads, holding one entry per CDR3 protein. The table records about 390,000 distinct CDR3 sequences, about 20% of them present only once. Sequences were obtained from blood, either unsorted or a sorted T cell fraction (not recorded which). Source of these receptors: a male donor with ankylosing spondylitis. Each CDR3 is given with its conserved first and last residue. Fields, in order: J gene, V gene, clone size, D gene, CDR3 DNA, CDR3 protein. The D gene is left open where the match is weak. Rows give clone size only sometimes, using once, few, many, or a class for an expanded clone.

TRBJ2-6 TRBV7-9 . . TGTGCCAGCAGCTCCTCAGACAGCCTCTCTGGGGCCAACGTCCTGACTTTC CASSSSDSLSGANVLTF
TRBJ1-2 TRBV7-2 . TRBD1 TGTGCCAGCAGCGACAGGGTTGGCTATGGCTACACCTTC CASSDRVGYGYTF
TRBJ2-5 TRBV7-2 . TRBD1 TGTGCCAGCAGCGACGCCTCCGGGACAGGATGGGAGACCCAGTACTTC CASSDASGTGWETQYF
TRBJ1-1 TRBV30 . . TGTGCCTGGAGTGTACGTGGGCCAAGGAACACTGAAGCTTTCTTT CAWSVRGPRNTEAFF
TRBJ2-1 TRBV7-2 few TRBD2 TGTGCCAGCAGCTTAGAGGGGAGGGCCGATCAGCAGTTCTTC CASSLEGRADQQFF
TRBJ2-1 TRBV3-1 few . TGTGCCAGCAGCCAAGCGGGGGCCAGGAATGAGCAGTTCTTC CASSQAGARNEQFF
TRBJ2-1 TRBV20-1 . TRBD2 TGCAGTGCTAGAGATTACCGGGAGGGGACCAACAATGAGCAGTTCTTC CSARDYREGTNNEQFF
TRBJ1-1 TRBV5-1 few . TGCGCCAGCAGCTTTCAGTCGGGGACTGAAGCTTTCTTT CASSFQSGTEAFF
TRBJ2-3 TRBV7-8 many . TGTGCCAGCAGCCCCGGGGGCACAGATACGCAGTATTTT CASSPGGTDTQYF
TRBJ2-3 TRBV20-1 few . TGCAGTGCTAGTTACAGGGTCGCAGATACGCAGTATTTT CSASYRVADTQYF
TRBJ2-7 TRBV18 . TRBD2 TGTGCCAGCTCACCAGGTACCTTGGGGGGGGACGAGCAGTACTTC CASSPGTLGGDEQYF
TRBJ2-7 TRBV5-1 few . TGCGCCAGCAGTCTGGACCCGAGCGGCCTCGAGCAGTACTTC CASSLDPSGLEQYF
TRBJ2-5 TRBV4-3 few TRBD1 TGCGCCAGCAGCCAAGGGACAGGGAGCGGACAAGAGACCCAGTACTTC CASSQGTGSGQETQYF
TRBJ1-4 TRBV28 . TRBD1 TGTGCCAGCAGTTCTGCAGGGGGGAGAACTAATGAAAAACTGTTTTTT CASSSAGGRTNEKLFF
TRBJ1-6 TRBV11-2 few . TGTGCCAGCAGCTTACGGGGGAATGCCAATTCACCCCTCCACTTT CASSLRGNANSPLHF
TRBJ2-5 TRBV10-3 . TRBD2 TGTGCCATCAGTGGCGGGAGGGCCGTGGGAGAGACCCAGTACTTC CAISGGRAVGETQYF
TRBJ2-1 TRBV29-1 few . TGCAGCTCCCGTGGGTCTCAATCCTACAATGAGCAGTTCTTC CSSRGSQSYNEQFF
TRBJ2-1 TRBV15 many . TGTGCCACCAGCAGAGAGGGGGGTTCCTACAATGAGCAGTTCTTC CATSREGGSYNEQFF
TRBJ2-5 TRBV7-9 . TRBD1 TGTGCCAGCTCCTCGGGGGACAGGACACAAGAGACCCAGTACTTC CASSSGDRTQETQYF
TRBJ2-7 TRBV6-1 . TRBD2 TGTGCCAGCAAACTAGCGGGAGGAGTCTACGAGCAGTACTTC CASKLAGGVYEQYF
TRBJ2-6 TRBV5-1 few . TGCGCCAGCAGCTCAGGGACTTTTGGGGCCAACGTCCTGACTTTC CASSSGTFGANVLTF
TRBJ2-7 TRBV5-1 few TRBD1 TGCGCCAGCAGCTTGGAGGGACAGGGCCGCGAGCAGTACTTC CASSLEGQGREQYF
TRBJ2-1 TRBV6-2/TRBV6-3 few . TGTGCCAGCAGCGACCACGACAGATACAATGAGCAGTTCTTC CASSDHDRYNEQFF
TRBJ1-2 TRBV5-1 . . TGCGCCAGCAGCTTCACTTCCGGGACGCAGTATGGCTACACCTTC CASSFTSGTQYGYTF
TRBJ2-1 TRBV7-3 . . TGTGCCAGCAGCTTCCGAGTGCCTACGGATGAGCAGTTCTTC CASSFRVPTDEQFF
TRBJ2-7 TRBV4-2 . TRBD2 TGTGCCAGCAGCCAAGACCCCAGCGGGAGTCCCACCGAGCAGTACTTC CASSQDPSGSPTEQYF
TRBJ1-2 TRBV28 few . TGTGCCAGCAGTTTTCTCCTCTATGGCTACACCTTC CASSFLLYGYTF
TRBJ1-5 TRBV5-1 few . TGCGCCAGCAGCTGGAACAGTAATCAGCCCCAGCATTTT CASSWNSNQPQHF
TRBJ1-5 TRBV7-2 . . TGTGCCAGCAGCTTTTCCCAGAGTCCGCCCCAGCATTTT CASSFSQSPPQHF
TRBJ2-2 TRBV27 . . TGTGCCAGCAGTTCCTGGGGCAGCTGGACCGGGGAGCTGTTTTTT CASSSWGSWTGELFF
TRBJ1-6 TRBV10-3 few . TGTGCCATCAGTGAGTATCGGCGTGATAATTCACCCCTCCACTTT CAISEYRRDNSPLHF
TRBJ1-4 TRBV29-1 few . TGCAGCGTGCGGACAGATATAAATGAAAAACTGTTTTTT CSVRTDINEKLFF
TRBJ2-3 TRBV5-1 many . TGCGCCAGCAGCTTGGATCCGGGATTAGATACGCAGTATTTT CASSLDPGLDTQYF
TRBJ2-1 TRBV5-1 . TRBD1 TGCGCCAGCAGCCCCAGACAGGGTAGTAAGGGTGAGCAGTTCTTC CASSPRQGSKGEQFF
TRBJ2-3 TRBV2 few . TGTGCCAGCAGTGAATCCGGCGGGCCCACAGATACGCAGTATTTT CASSESGGPTDTQYF
TRBJ2-2 TRBV29-1 . TRBD2 TGCAGCGTTGCCGCCCCCCCGGGACTAGCGGGACGGGGGGAGCTGTTTTTT CSVAAPPGLAGRGELFF
TRBJ1-2 TRBV27 . TRBD1 TGTGCCAGCAGTTCCGGGACAGGGGCTGGTAACTATGGCTACACCTTC CASSSGTGAGNYGYTF
TRBJ2-6 TRBV9 . . TGTGCCAGCACACGGGATGTCGGAATCTCTGGGGCCAACGTCCTGACTTTC CASTRDVGISGANVLTF
TRBJ2-7 TRBV20-1 few TRBD2 TGCAGTGCTAGTCGCCCCCGGCGCGGGAGTATCGCCGACGAGCAGTACTTC CSASRPRRGSIADEQYF
TRBJ2-3 TRBV4-1 few TRBD2 TGCGCCAGCAGCCAAGATGACGCGGGAGCAGATACGCAGTATTTT CASSQDDAGADTQYF
TRBJ1-1 TRBV5-1 . . TGCGCCAGCAGCTTGCGTCTCAGCATGAACACTGAAGCTTTCTTT CASSLRLSMNTEAFF
TRBJ2-1 TRBV15 few TRBD1 TGTGCCACCAGCAGAGGGCAGGGGGTCTACAATGAGCAGTTCTTC CATSRGQGVYNEQFF
TRBJ1-2 TRBV5-1 few . TGCGCCAGCAGCGGTGGGACGGACCTTAACTATGGCTACACCTTC CASSGGTDLNYGYTF
TRBJ2-1 TRBV27 . . TGTGCCAGCAGTCCGACGTGGCAGGGCTACAATGAGCAGTTCTTC CASSPTWQGYNEQFF
TRBJ1-4 TRBV19 few TRBD1 TGTGCCAGTACCGTACCGGGACAGGGGAATGAAAAACTGTTTTTT CASTVPGQGNEKLFF
TRBJ2-3 TRBV10-2 few . TGCGCCAGCAGTGGAGGAACAGGGTGGGCCTCTACAGATACGCAGTATTTT CASSGGTGWASTDTQYF
TRBJ2-1 TRBV7-2 few . TGTGCCAGCAGCTTAGCGGGCGAATTTTTTGAGCAGTTCTTC CASSLAGEFFEQFF
TRBJ2-5 TRBV20-1 few . TGCAGTGCCCACAGGAAAGAGACCCAGTACTTC CSAHRKETQYF
TRBJ2-7 TRBV4-3 . . TGCGCCAGGGCTGGCGAGCAGTACTTC CARAGEQYF
TRBJ2-7 TRBV6-5 . . TGTGCCAGCAGTTACTCGTGGGCAGAAGGCGAGCAGTACTTC CASSYSWAEGEQYF
TRBJ2-5 TRBV3-1 once TRBD2 TGTGCCAGCAGCCAAGAAATTACTAGCGGCCCGGCGGACGGGGAGACCCAGTACTTC CASSQEITSGPADGETQYF